These 11 T cell receptor beta chains share one sample of origin, sequenced in a study of beta chain features in type 1 diabetes. Findings and caveats of the study: Across all four CD4+ subsets, people with type 1 diabetes showed modestly shorter TCRB CDR3s.

The entirety of the isolated RNA underwent reverse transcription, so expressed TCRB transcripts were sequenced. Repertoires were generated with immunoSEQ multiplex PCR, while TCRdb's copy carries only in-frame clones and drops some. The sample lists about 700,000 clones, around 15% occurring once. What these receptors recognize is not known. The material sequenced was naive CD4+ T cells from blood. The source is a man aged 18 to 35 with type 1 diabetes.

This chain uses TRBV10-2 with TRBJ2-5, with 7 bases aligning to TRBD1. The CDR3 totals 15 residues. V was pared by 0 bases and J by 5 bases, with 6 bases of the junction left unmatched. Looked up from germline, CDR1 is WSHSY and CDR2 is SAAADI. In nucleotides, the CDR3 is TGCGCCAGCAGTGAGTCGGAAGGGGGCGTTGAGACCCAGTACTTC. Encoded protein: CASSESEGGVETQYF.

This chain uses TRBV6-5 with TRBJ1-6; TRBD1 matches 9 bases. Germline CDR1 is MNHEY and CDR2 is SVGAGI. The CDR3 has 14 amino acids. Trimming removed 7 bases from V and 7 bases from J; junction bases left unmatched: 5. The CDR3 sequence is CASTRGQGNSPLHF. In nucleotides, the CDR3 is TGTGCCAGCACCAGAGGACAGGGGAATTCACCCCTCCACTTT.

The genes are TRBV30 and TRBJ1-2; D remains ambiguous. This CDR3 has 11 residues. Trimming stripped 2 bases from V and 7 bases from J, with 8 bases between. CDR1 GTSNPN and CDR2 SVGIG come from the germline V gene (reference sequence). The CDR3 coding sequence is TGTGCCTGGAGTATAGGAAGTGGCTACACCTTC. This translates into CAWSIGSGYTF.

This clone has only a few counts. V usage is TRBV19 and J usage is TRBJ1-1; D gene ambiguous. This CDR3 comprises 13 residues. The germline CDR1 and CDR2 sequences are LNHDA and SQIVND (reference sequence). V dropped 5 bases and J dropped 3 bases, with 10 bases sitting between them. The CDR3 DNA reads TGTGCCAGTAGTCCACAAGAACACACTGAAGCTTTCTTT. Translating gives CASSPQEHTEAFF.

This clone was counted only a few times. This chain uses TRBV28 with TRBJ2-7; tentative D call: TRBD1 (7 bases). This CDR3 comprises 14 residues. Germline values: CDR1 MDHEN, CDR2 SYDVKM. Trimming cost V 7 bases and J 0 bases, with 13 bases left between them. The CDR3 protein is CASKGGGHSYEQYF. In DNA form, the CDR3 reads TGTGCCAGCAAAGGAGGGGGCCACTCCTACGAGCAGTACTTC.

V is TRBV5-1 and J is TRBJ1-2; unclear D gene. CDR1 and CDR2 from the germline V gene are SGHRS and YFSETQ. The CDR3 has 12 residues. Trimming left V 3 bases short and J 2 bases short, with 5 bases between. This CDR3 reads CASSSENYGYTF. The CDR3 DNA reads as TGCGCCAGCAGCTCCGAAAACTATGGCTACACCTTC. Variable domain in full (rest from reference TRBV5-1 and TRBJ1-2): KAGVTQTPRYLIKTRGQQVTLSCSPISGHRSVSWYQQTPGQGLQFLFEYFSETQRNKGNFPGRFSGRQFSNSRSEMNVSTLELGDSALYLCASSSENYGYTFGSGTRLTVV.

This clone was counted a few times. The V gene is TRBV30, the J gene TRBJ2-3; 10 bases align to TRBD2. Germline CDR1 GTSNPN, CDR2 SVGIG (reference sequence). The CDR3 length is 15 residues. The V segment lost 4 bases and the J segment 2 bases; nucleotides outside the gene matches: 6. Here the CDR3 reads CAWKGLAGATDTQYF. The DNA of the CDR3 is TGTGCCTGGAAGGGGCTAGCGGGGGCCACAGATACGCAGTATTTT.

V gene TRBV5-1 combines with J gene TRBJ2-4, with D possibly matching TRBD2 (6 bases). The CDR3 is made up of 15 amino acids. The germline V and J ends were trimmed by 3 bases and 0 bases, with 10 bases remaining between them. CDR1 and CDR2 (germline): SGHRS, YFSETQ. Written as DNA, the CDR3 is TGCGCCAGCAGCTCCGGGGGTTTAGCCAAAAACATTCAGTACTTC. The encoded protein is CASSSGGLAKNIQYF.

The chain carries TRBV7-8 and TRBJ2-1; TRBD1 aligns across 9 bases. Germline lookup yields CDR1 SGHVS and CDR2 FQNEAQ. The CDR3 loop spans 15 amino acids. J lost 3 bases, V lost 6 bases, and 6 bases had no gene match. DNA for the CDR3: TGTGCCAGCAGGCCAACAGGGGGCCTCTACAATGAGCAGTTCTTC. Translation: CASRPTGGLYNEQFF.

V gene TRBV6-6 combines with J gene TRBJ2-5; TRBD2 is a possible D gene (5 bases). The germline V gene has CDR1 MNHNY and CDR2 SVGAGI (reference sequence). The CDR3 runs 15 residues. Trimming took off 5 bases at V and 0 bases at J, with 13 bases between the two ends. The CDR3 reads CASSQKDWYQETQYF. The CDR3 coding sequence is TGTGCCAGCAGTCAAAAGGACTGGTACCAAGAGACCCAGTACTTC.

This clone occurred a few times. The chain recombines TRBV30 with TRBJ1-5, with 7 positions matching TRBD1. Germline values: CDR1 GTSNPN, CDR2 SVGIG (reference sequence). This CDR3 has 14 residues. The V segment lost 2 bases and the J segment 2 bases; nucleotides outside the gene matches: 3. CDR3 DNA: TGTGCCTGGAGTCTAGGGACAGGCAATCAGCCCCAGCATTTT. Translation gives CAWSLGTGNQPQHF.